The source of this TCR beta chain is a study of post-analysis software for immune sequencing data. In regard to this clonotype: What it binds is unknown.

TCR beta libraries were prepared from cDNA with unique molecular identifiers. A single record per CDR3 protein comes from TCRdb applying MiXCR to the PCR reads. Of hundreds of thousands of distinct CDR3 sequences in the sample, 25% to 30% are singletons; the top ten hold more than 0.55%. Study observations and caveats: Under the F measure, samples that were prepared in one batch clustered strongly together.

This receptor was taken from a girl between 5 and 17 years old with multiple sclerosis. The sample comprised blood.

This CDR3 reads CASSLPTGNPGAKNIQYF. The CDR3 nucleotides are TGTGCCAGCAGCCTACCAACAGGGAACCCGGGGGCCAAAAACATTCAGTACTTC. This sequence joins TRBV7-9 and TRBJ2-4; a weak D match, TRBD1 (6 bases). The CDR3 is made up of 18 amino acids. Per germline, CDR1 SEHNR and CDR2 FQNEAQ (reference sequence). Trimming pared 5 bases from V and 1 base from J, leaving 21 bases between.